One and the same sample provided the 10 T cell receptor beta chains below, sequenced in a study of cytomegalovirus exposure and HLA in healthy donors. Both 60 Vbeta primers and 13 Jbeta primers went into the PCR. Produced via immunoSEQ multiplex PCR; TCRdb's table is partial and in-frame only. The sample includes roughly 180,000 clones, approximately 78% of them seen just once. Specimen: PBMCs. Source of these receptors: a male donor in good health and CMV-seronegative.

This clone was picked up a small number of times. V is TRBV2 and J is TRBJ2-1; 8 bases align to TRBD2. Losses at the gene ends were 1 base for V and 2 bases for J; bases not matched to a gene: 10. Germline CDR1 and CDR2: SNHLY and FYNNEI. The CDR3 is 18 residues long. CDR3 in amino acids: CASSEVSGADLTYNEQFF. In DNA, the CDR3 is TGTGCCAGCAGTGAAGTTAGCGGGGCCGATCTTACCTACAATGAGCAGTTCTTC. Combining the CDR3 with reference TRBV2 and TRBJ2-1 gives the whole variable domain EPEVTQTPSHQVTQMGQEVILRCVPISNHLYFYWYRQILGQKVEFLVSFYNNEISEKSEIFDDQFSVERPDGSNFTLKIRSTKLEDSAMYFCASSEVSGADLTYNEQFFGPGTRLTVL.

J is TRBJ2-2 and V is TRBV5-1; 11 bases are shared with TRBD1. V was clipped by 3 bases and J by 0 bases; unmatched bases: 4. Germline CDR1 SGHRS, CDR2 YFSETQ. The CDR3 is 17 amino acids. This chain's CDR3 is CASSSGTGGANTGELFF. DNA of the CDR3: TGCGCCAGCAGCTCGGGGACAGGGGGTGCGAACACCGGGGAGCTGTTTTTT.

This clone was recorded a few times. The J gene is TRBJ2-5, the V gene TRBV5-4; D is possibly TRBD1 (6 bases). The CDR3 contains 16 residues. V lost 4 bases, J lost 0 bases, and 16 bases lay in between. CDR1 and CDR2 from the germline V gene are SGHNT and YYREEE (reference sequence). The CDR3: CASSIRDTPYQETQYF. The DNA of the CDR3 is TGTGCCAGCAGCATCCGGGACACGCCTTACCAAGAGACCCAGTACTTC.

The CDR3 bases are TGTGCCAGCAGTCCGCGCGAGAGGACAGGCAATCTCTACGAGCAGTACTTC. Translated, it gives CASSPRERTGNLYEQYF. This chain uses TRBV27 with TRBJ2-7, with 7 nucleotides matching TRBD1. Germline CDR1 and CDR2: MNHEY and SMNVEV (reference sequence). Trimming removed 5 bases from V and 3 bases from J; junction bases left unmatched: 16. The CDR3 is made up of 17 amino acids.

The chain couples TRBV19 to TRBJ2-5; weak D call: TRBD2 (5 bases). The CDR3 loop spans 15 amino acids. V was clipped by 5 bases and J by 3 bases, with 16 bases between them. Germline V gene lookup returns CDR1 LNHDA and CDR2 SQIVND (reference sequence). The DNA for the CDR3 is TGTGCCAGTAGTCCCCGGACTTCTCAAGAAGAGACCCAGTACTTC. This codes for CASSPRTSQEETQYF.

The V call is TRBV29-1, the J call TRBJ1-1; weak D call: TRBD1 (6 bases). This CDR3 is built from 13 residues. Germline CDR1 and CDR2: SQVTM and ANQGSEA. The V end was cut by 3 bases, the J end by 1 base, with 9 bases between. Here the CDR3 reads CSVEMDRNTEAFF. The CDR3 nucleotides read TGCAGCGTTGAGATGGACAGGAACACTGAAGCTTTCTTT. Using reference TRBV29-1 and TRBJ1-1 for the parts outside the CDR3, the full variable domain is SAVISQKPSRDICQRGTSLTIQCQVDSQVTMMFWYRQQPGQSLTLIATANQGSEATYESGFVIDKFPISRPNLTFSTLTVSNMSPEDSSIYLCSVEMDRNTEAFFGQGTRLTVV.

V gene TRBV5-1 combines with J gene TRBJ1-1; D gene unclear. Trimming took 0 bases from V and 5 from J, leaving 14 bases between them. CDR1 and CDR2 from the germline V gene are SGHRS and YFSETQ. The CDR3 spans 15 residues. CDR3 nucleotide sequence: TGCGCCAGCAGCTTGGATGCAGGCGCGAATACTGAAGCTTTCTTT. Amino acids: CASSLDAGANTEAFF.

The CDR3 DNA sequence: TGTGCCAGCAGTGACGTGGGGGGGGCGAGCAATCAGCCCCAGCATTTT. It codes for CASSDVGGASNQPQHF. This rearrangement joins TRBV25-1 to TRBJ1-5, with D perhaps TRBD1 (6 bases). Germline V CDR1 and CDR2: MGHDK, SYGVNS. The CDR3 is made up of 16 amino acids. Trimming took off 3 bases at V and 1 base at J, with 13 bases between the two ends. Combining the CDR3 with reference TRBV25-1 and TRBJ1-5 gives the whole variable domain EADIYQTPRYLVIGTGKKITLECSQTMGHDKMYWYQQDPGMELHLIHYSYGVNSTEKGDLSSESTVSRIRTEHFPLTLESARPSHTSQYLCASSDVGGASNQPQHFGDGTRLSIL.

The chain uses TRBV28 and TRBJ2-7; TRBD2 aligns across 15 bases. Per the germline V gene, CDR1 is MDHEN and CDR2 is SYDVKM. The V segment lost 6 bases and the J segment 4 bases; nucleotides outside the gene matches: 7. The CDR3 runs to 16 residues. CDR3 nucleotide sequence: TGTGCCAGCAGGCGGACTAGCGGGAGGGCCACGTACGAGCAGTACTTC. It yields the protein CASRRTSGRATYEQYF. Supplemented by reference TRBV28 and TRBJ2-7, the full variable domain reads DVKVTQSSRYLVKRTGEKVFLECVQDMDHENMFWYRQDPGLGLRLIYFSYDVKMKEKGDIPEGYSVSREKKERFSLILESASTNQTSMYLCASRRTSGRATYEQYFGPGTRLTVT.

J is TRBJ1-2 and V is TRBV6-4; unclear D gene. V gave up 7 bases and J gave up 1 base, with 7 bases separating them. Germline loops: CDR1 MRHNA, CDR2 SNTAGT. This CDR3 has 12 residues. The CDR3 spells CASKADNYGYTF. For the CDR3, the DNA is TGTGCCAGCAAGGCGGATAACTATGGCTACACCTTC.